This TCR beta chain emerged from a study of T cell changes during pregnancy in multiple sclerosis. This clone was counted once. Assay: immunoSEQ multiplex PCR; the TCRdb copy retains only in-frame clones and omits some. The repertoire holds about 67,000 clones, with roughly nine tenths as singletons. This TCR was recovered from a female donor with multiple sclerosis, enrolled in a pregnancy study. The sequences come from peripheral blood, collected in the second trimester of pregnancy.

CDR3 nucleotides: TGTGCCAGCAGCTCCGGGGGGGCCCGTTTTAATGAGCAGTTCTTC. Translation: CASSSGGARFNEQFF. V gene TRBV7-3 combines with J gene TRBJ2-1; 8 bases agree with TRBD2. The CDR3 covers 15 residues. With 4 bases clipped from V and 7 bases from J, the junction kept 9 bases outside the gene matches. Germline V CDR1 and CDR2: SGHTA, FQGTGA.